One sample yielded the 4 T cell receptor beta chains listed below, sequenced in a study of shared clonotypes between healthy human individuals. Positively selected for CCR7, the CD45RO-negative cells used as naive CD8 cells excluded terminally differentiated effector memory CD45RA+ cells. Sequenced by immunoSEQ multiplex PCR; TCRdb stores in-frame clones only, minus some. In the table there are roughly 1,800,000 clones, about 95% of which are singletons. The sample consisted of naive CD8+ T cells sorted from blood. The source of these receptors is a man aged 18 to 30 in good health.

A word on this clone: Other DNA sequences in this sample translate to the same CDR3. The chain links TRBV19 to TRBJ2-7, with D perhaps TRBD2 (6 bases). CDR1 and CDR2 (germline): LNHDA, SQIVND (reference sequence). The length of the CDR3 is 13 residues. Trimming stripped 1 base from V and 4 bases from J, with 8 bases between. Here the CDR3 DNA reads TGTGCCAGTAGTATAGCGGGAGCTTACGAGCAGTACTTC. This translates into CASSIAGAYEQYF.

This chain joins TRBV4-1 and TRBJ2-7; D is ambiguous. V dropped 0 bases and J dropped 0 bases, with 12 bases sitting between them. CDR3 length equals 16 residues. From germline, CDR1 is MGHRA and CDR2 YSYEKL. The chain's CDR3 is CASSQDPDVYSYEQYF. In DNA form, the CDR3 reads TGCGCCAGCAGCCAAGATCCGGACGTCTACTCCTACGAGCAGTACTTC.

The chain has TRBV7-2 and TRBJ1-2, with D unresolved. CDR3 length equals 14 residues. Germline loops: CDR1 SGHTA, CDR2 FQGNSA. Trimming pared 1 base from V and 7 bases from J, leaving 13 bases between. The CDR3 sequence is CASSLGGPWSGYTF. The CDR3 DNA reads as TGTGCCAGCAGCTTAGGCGGCCCTTGGAGTGGCTACACCTTC.

J is TRBJ2-3 and V is TRBV10-1; D perhaps matches TRBD2 (6 bases). Trimming took 5 bases from V and 3 from J, leaving 12 bases between them. This CDR3 has 14 amino acids. Germline CDR1 and CDR2: WNHNN and SYGVQD (reference sequence). As DNA, the CDR3 is TGCGCCAGCAGTCAACTAGCAAGGACAGATACGCAGTATTTT. Encoded protein: CASSQLARTDTQYF.